The entry below describes one TCR beta chain. The record originates from a study of blood T cell repertoires in COVID-19. Study context: Sites across the United States, Italy and Spain contributed samples from acute and convalescent COVID-19. T cells, B-cell-depleted T cells, or PBMCs provided the cDNA or gDNA that served as material.

Per the original methods: By means of reference gene primer amplification, nucleated cell counts were estimated. TCRdb's table, derived via immunoSEQ multiplex PCR, lists solely in-frame clones and lacks some. V, J and clone size are taken as reported in that table, and D and trimming were inferred from the DNA itself. The data hold about 110,000 clones, with about 85% observed a single time. The CDR3 runs to 16 residues. Trimming left V 2 bases short and J 0 bases short, with 11 bases between. CDR1 KGHSH and CDR2 LQKENI come from the germline V gene. Sequencing input: peripheral blood. The rearrangement links TRBV18 to TRBJ2-1; tentative D call: TRBD1 (6 bases). The origin of this receptor is a human donor in a cohort sampled during active COVID-19. The CDR3 reads CASSPKGHASYNEQFF. Written as DNA, the CDR3 is TGTGCCAGCTCACCAAAGGGACACGCCTCCTACAATGAGCAGTTCTTC.